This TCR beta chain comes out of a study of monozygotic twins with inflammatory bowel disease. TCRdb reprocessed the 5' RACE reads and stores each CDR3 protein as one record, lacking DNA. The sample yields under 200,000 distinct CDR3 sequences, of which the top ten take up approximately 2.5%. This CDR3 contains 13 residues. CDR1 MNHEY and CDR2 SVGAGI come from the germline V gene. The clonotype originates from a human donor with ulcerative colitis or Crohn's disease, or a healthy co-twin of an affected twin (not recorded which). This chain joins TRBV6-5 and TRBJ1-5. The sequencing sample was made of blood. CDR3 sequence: CASSYSANQPQHF.